Listed here are 25 T cell receptor beta chains from one sample, sequenced in a study of blood T cell repertoires in COVID-19. The table came from immunoSEQ multiplex PCR; TCRdb's copy has only in-frame clones and leaves some out. Of about 250,000 clones listed, about nine tenths are singletons. The sequenced material came from PBMCs or T cells enriched from blood (not recorded which). Source of these receptors: a young woman with acute COVID-19.

The genes are TRBV13 and TRBJ2-1, with 8 positions matching TRBD1. The CDR3 totals 13 residues. The V gene end was trimmed by 3 bases and the J gene end by 8 bases; junction bases not matched to a gene: 3. Germline V gives CDR1 PRHDT, CDR2 FYEKMQ (reference sequence). The CDR3 is CASSFVGQDEQFF. The DNA for the CDR3 is TGTGCCAGCAGCTTCGTGGGACAGGATGAGCAGTTCTTC.

The rearrangement links TRBV9 to TRBJ2-5, with 16 bases aligning to TRBD2. The germline V gene has CDR1 SGDLS and CDR2 YYNGEE. With V trimmed by 4 bases and J by 5 bases, 8 bases remained unmatched. This CDR3 is 17 amino acids long. The CDR3 is CASSPGLAGGPWETQYF. CDR3 in DNA: TGTGCCAGCAGCCCGGGACTAGCGGGAGGGCCATGGGAGACCCAGTACTTC.

The CDR3: CASELAGAGNIQYF. CDR3 nucleotide sequence: TGTGCCAGCGAACTAGCGGGAGCTGGAAACATTCAGTACTTC. The V call is TRBV6-5, the J call TRBJ2-4; the match to TRBD2 covers 11 bases. This CDR3 comprises 14 residues. Germline V gene sequence: CDR1 MNHEY, CDR2 SVGAGI. With V trimmed by 8 bases and J by 6 bases, 6 bases remained unmatched.

CDR3 loop: CASSLAGGFVGELFF. The CDR3 DNA sequence: TGTGCCAGCAGTCTAGCGGGGGGGTTTGTCGGGGAGCTGTTTTTT. The chain combines TRBV6-5 with TRBJ2-2, with 12 bases aligning to TRBD2. Germline V gene data show CDR1 as MNHEY and CDR2 as SVGAGI. The ends lost 5 bases at V and 7 bases at J; junction bases unmatched: 5. This CDR3 contains 15 residues.

This clone turned up a few times. CDR3 sequence: CASSESKDRGETQYF. DNA of the CDR3: TGCGCCAGCAGTGAGTCTAAGGACAGGGGAGAGACCCAGTACTTC. The V call is TRBV10-1, the J call TRBJ2-5; 9 positions agree with TRBD1. Germline V gives CDR1 WNHNN, CDR2 SYGVQD (reference sequence). V gave up 0 bases and J gave up 4 bases; unmatched junction bases: 3. The CDR3 contains 15 residues.

The chain employs TRBV2 and TRBJ2-5; 7 bases align to TRBD2. Unmatched junction bases numbered 7, after V lost 7 bases and J lost 5 bases. This CDR3 has 13 residues. Germline assignment: CDR1 SNHLY and CDR2 FYNNEI. The CDR3 protein is CASTRGDLETQYF. The DNA of the CDR3 is TGTGCCAGCACACGGGGGGATCTGGAGACCCAGTACTTC.

The chain couples TRBV9 to TRBJ1-1, with 7 bases identical to TRBD1. J was trimmed by 7 bases and V by 2 bases; bases with no gene match: 11. CDR1 is SGDLS, CDR2 YYNGEE, per germline. The CDR3 runs 15 residues. The CDR3 protein is CASSVLTGTKVEAFF. The CDR3 DNA sequence: TGTGCCAGCAGCGTTTTGACAGGGACGAAAGTTGAAGCTTTCTTT.

This sequence joins TRBV5-4 and TRBJ2-5; unclear D gene. CDR1 SGHNT and CDR2 YYREEE come from the germline V gene (reference sequence). This CDR3 has 13 residues. Between the trimmed V and J ends, which lost 1 base and 2 bases, there was a span of 6 bases. CDR3 region: CASSLPQQETQYF. CDR3 sequence (DNA): TGTGCCAGCAGCTTGCCCCAACAAGAGACCCAGTACTTC.

The J gene is TRBJ2-7, the V gene TRBV18, with D tentatively TRBD2 (6 bases). Germline V gives CDR1 KGHSH, CDR2 LQKENI. CDR3 length: 13 amino acids. The V end lost 6 bases, the J end lost 6 bases, and 15 bases lay between the germline ends. Here the CDR3 DNA reads TGTGCCAGCTCCCTGATGGGGGGAGGCGAGCAGTACTTC. This codes for CASSLMGGGEQYF.

The chain's CDR3 is CASSSEMYRGSYEQYF. The CDR3 DNA sequence: TGCGCCAGCAGCTCGGAGATGTACCGGGGATCCTACGAGCAGTACTTC. The gene calls are TRBV4-1 and TRBJ2-7, with D maybe TRBD2 (5 bases). The CDR3 has 16 amino acids. Germline lookup yields CDR1 MGHRA and CDR2 YSYEKL. Trimming pared 5 bases from V and 1 base from J, leaving 18 bases between.

This chain connects TRBV5-4 to TRBJ1-2, with 7 nucleotides matching TRBD1. Germline V lookup: CDR1 SGHNT, CDR2 YYREEE (reference sequence). Unmatched junction bases numbered 11, after V lost 4 bases and J lost 5 bases. The CDR3 runs to 15 residues. CDR3 DNA: TGTGCCAGCAGCCAAGCTGACAGGGCGGGTTATGGCTACACCTTC. It specifies CASSQADRAGYGYTF. The whole variable domain, remainder taken from reference TRBV5-4 and TRBJ1-2, is ETGVTQSPTHLIKTRGQQVTLRCSSQSGHNTVSWYQQALGQGPQFIFQYYREEENGRGNFPPRFSGLQFPNYSSELNVNALELDDSALYLCASSQADRAGYGYTFGSGTRLTVV.

V gene TRBV27 combines with J gene TRBJ1-2, with 7 bases identical to TRBD1. Germline V CDR1 and CDR2: MNHEY, SMNVEV (reference sequence). The CDR3 contains 13 residues. Germline trimming cut 8 bases from V and 1 base from J; bases unmatched to any gene: 4. The CDR3 region has the DNA TGTGCCAGCCGAGGGACAGTTAACTATGGCTACACCTTC. Amino acid sequence: CASRGTVNYGYTF.

This chain joins TRBV2 and TRBJ1-6; D not certain. CDR1 and CDR2 from the germline V gene are SNHLY and FYNNEI. V dropped 7 bases and J dropped 4 bases, with 8 bases sitting between them. CDR3 length: 13 amino acids. CDR3 nucleotides: TGTGCCAGCACTGACGGTTATAATTCACCCCTCCACTTT. Protein sequence: CASTDGYNSPLHF.

The genes are TRBV7-8 and TRBJ1-1; D is undetermined. The V gene lost 3 bases and the J gene lost 1 base, with 9 bases spanning the gap. The CDR3 sequence is 14 residues long. The germline CDR1 and CDR2 sequences are SGHVS and FQNEAQ. CDR3 in amino acids: CASSFSGPNTEAFF. As DNA, the CDR3 is TGTGCCAGCAGCTTTTCTGGGCCGAACACTGAAGCTTTCTTT.

The chain uses TRBV20-1 and TRBJ2-7; 8 positions match TRBD2. The CDR3 sequence is 14 residues long. Germline CDR1 DFQATT, CDR2 SNEGSKA (reference sequence). V trimming: 5 bases; J trimming: 2 bases; junction bases outside the gene matches: 8. The CDR3 DNA reads as TGCAGTGCTGGTGATGAGCGGGGGCCCTACGAGCAGTACTTC. It codes for CSAGDERGPYEQYF.

This sequence joins TRBV9 and TRBJ2-7; TRBD1 matches 9 bases. This CDR3 comprises 14 residues. The V gene's germline CDR1 is SGDLS and CDR2 YYNGEE. Germline trimming cut 4 bases from V and 9 bases from J; bases unmatched to any gene: 11. CDR3 residues: CASSYYRGPCGQYF. The CDR3 DNA follows: TGTGCCAGCAGCTATTACAGGGGGCCCTGTGGGCAGTACTTC.

The J gene is TRBJ2-6, the V gene TRBV2; the D gene is possibly TRBD2 (6 bases). CDR3 length: 18 amino acids. Per the germline V gene, CDR1 is SNHLY and CDR2 is FYNNEI. Trimming pared 2 bases from V and 0 bases from J, leaving 14 bases between. The DNA for the CDR3 is TGTGCCAGCAGTGAATTCTTCTTCGGGGGCTCTGGGGCCAACGTCCTGACTTTC. Translated: CASSEFFFGGSGANVLTF. Full variable domain (rest looked up from reference TRBV2 and TRBJ2-6): EPEVTQTPSHQVTQMGQEVILRCVPISNHLYFYWYRQILGQKVEFLVSFYNNEISEKSEIFDDQFSVERPDGSNFTLKIRSTKLEDSAMYFCASSEFFFGGSGANVLTFGAGSRLTVL.

The gene calls are TRBV7-8 and TRBJ2-2; 10 bases align to TRBD1. The trim removed 5 bases at V and 6 bases at J, leaving 6 bases unmatched. This CDR3 spans 15 amino acids. Germline V CDR1 and CDR2: SGHVS, FQNEAQ. As DNA, the CDR3 is TGTGCCAGCAGCACTCGGACAGGGGGAGCCGGGGAGCTGTTTTTT. This codes for CASSTRTGGAGELFF. Based on the CDR3 plus reference TRBV7-8 and TRBJ2-2, the full variable domain is GAGVSQSPRYKVAKRGQDVALRCDPISGHVSLFWYQQALGQGPEFLTYFQNEAQLDKSGLPSDRFFAERPEGSVSTLKIQRTQQEDSAVYLCASSTRTGGAGELFFGEGSRLTVL.

V usage is TRBV5-8 and J usage is TRBJ1-1; D might be TRBD1 (6 bases). V dropped 3 bases and J dropped 0 bases, with 12 bases sitting between them. This CDR3 contains 15 residues. Germline loops: CDR1 SGHTS, CDR2 YDEGEE. Here the CDR3 reads CASSSRQAMNTEAFF. The CDR3 region has the DNA TGTGCCAGCAGCTCCCGACAGGCAATGAACACTGAAGCTTTCTTT.

The chain combines TRBV19 with TRBJ2-4, with 7 bases lining up with TRBD1. Looked up from germline, CDR1 is LNHDA and CDR2 is SQIVND (reference sequence). This CDR3 contains 14 residues. Unmatched junction bases numbered 2, after V lost 3 bases and J lost 3 bases. For the CDR3, the DNA is TGTGCCAGTAGTATTGCAGGGGGCAAAAACATTCAGTACTTC. It specifies CASSIAGGKNIQYF.

This sequence joins TRBV28 and TRBJ1-4; 7 nucleotides align to TRBD1. The CDR3 is 15 residues long. Germline V gives CDR1 MDHEN, CDR2 SYDVKM. V was clipped by 1 base and J by 8 bases; unmatched bases: 7. CDR3: CASSLFATGSEKLFF. The CDR3, as DNA: TGTGCCAGCAGTTTATTCGCGACAGGGAGCGAAAAACTGTTTTTT. Variable domain in full (rest from reference TRBV28 and TRBJ1-4): DVKVTQSSRYLVKRTGEKVFLECVQDMDHENMFWYRQDPGLGLRLIYFSYDVKMKEKGDIPEGYSVSREKKERFSLILESASTNQTSMYLCASSLFATGSEKLFFGSGTQLSVL.

This clone was seen a single time. The chain employs TRBV6-5 and TRBJ2-5; 9 bases align to TRBD2. V gave up 8 bases and J gave up 4 bases; unmatched junction bases: 8. The CDR3 contains 14 residues. Germline V gene sequence: CDR1 MNHEY, CDR2 SVGAGI. CDR3 loop: CASQVSGGGETQYF. CDR3 sequence (DNA): TGTGCCAGCCAGGTTAGCGGGGGTGGAGAGACCCAGTACTTC.

The chain carries TRBV5-1 and TRBJ1-2; D call uncertain. V shed 4 bases and J shed 2 bases, with 12 bases lying between them. The length of the CDR3 is 14 residues. Germline lookup yields CDR1 SGHRS and CDR2 YFSETQ. DNA for the CDR3: TGCGCCAGCAGCCCCATCGACACGAACTATGGCTACACCTTC. Translation gives CASSPIDTNYGYTF.

This sequence joins TRBV28 and TRBJ1-1, with D possibly TRBD1 on 6 matching bases. Trimming cost V 5 bases and J 1 base, with 17 bases left between them. Germline assignment: CDR1 MDHEN and CDR2 SYDVKM. This CDR3 has 16 amino acids. CDR3 bases: TGTGCCAGCAGTATAGGGGGGGTCAGAGCGAACACTGAAGCTTTCTTT. Amino acids: CASSIGGVRANTEAFF.

Of note for this clone: Compared with germline, one end of the junction differs, possibly owing to a read error. The chain has TRBV2 and TRBJ1-4, with D maybe TRBD1 (6 bases). This CDR3 contains 14 residues. Germline assignment: CDR1 SNHLY and CDR2 FYNNEI. The CDR3 loop reads CASTLGGTNERLFF. DNA of the CDR3: TGTGCCAGCACCCTAGGGGGAACTAATGAAAGACTGTTTTTT.